These 27 T cell receptor beta chains share one sample of origin, sequenced in a study of graft-versus-host responses after intestinal transplantation. Libraries were prepared by immunoSEQ multiplex PCR; TCRdb keeps only in-frame clonotypes and omits some of them. The sample carries roughly 10,000 clones, over 90% recorded once. The sample here was PBMCs, taken 8 days after intestinal transplant. These receptors all come from a human patient who received an intestinal transplant, so some T cells may come from the graft donor.

J is TRBJ2-2 and V is TRBV10-3, with D unresolved. Trimming removed 2 bases at V and 5 bases at J, with 6 bases between. The CDR3 has 13 amino acids. Germline V gene sequence: CDR1 ENHRY, CDR2 SYGVKD. The CDR3 sequence is CAISEAQTGELFF. The DNA of the CDR3 is TGTGCCATCAGTGAGGCCCAAACCGGGGAGCTGTTTTTT.

The chain recombines TRBV5-1 with TRBJ1-5; 9 nucleotides align to TRBD1. V lost 0 bases, J lost 2 bases, and 6 bases stayed unmatched. The CDR3 runs 17 residues. Germline CDR1 is SGHRS and CDR2 is YFSETQ. The CDR3 sequence: CASSLGQGGGGNQPQHF. The DNA for the CDR3 is TGCGCCAGCAGCTTGGGACAGGGGGGAGGGGGCAATCAGCCCCAGCATTTT.

V usage is TRBV7-6 and J usage is TRBJ2-7, with D perhaps TRBD2 (5 bases). The germline V and J ends were trimmed by 3 bases and 0 bases, with 9 bases remaining between them. The CDR3 totals 14 residues. In germline, CDR1 is SGHVS, CDR2 FNYEAQ. CDR3 DNA: TGTGCCAGCAGCTTCCGGAGGAGCTCCTACGAGCAGTACTTC. Amino acid sequence: CASSFRRSSYEQYF.

The CDR3 nucleotides read TGCGCCAGCAGCCCGGACAGGGCTAGTGAAAAACTGTTTTTT. This encodes CASSPDRASEKLFF. V and J are TRBV5-1 and TRBJ1-4; TRBD1 matches 8 bases. V dropped 4 bases and J dropped 7; count of bases not matched to a gene: 6. CDR3 length: 14 residues. The germline CDR1 and CDR2 sequences are SGHRS and YFSETQ.

This clone has only one observation. This chain uses TRBV5-5 with TRBJ2-7; D is unresolved. From germline, CDR1 is SGHKS and CDR2 YYEKEE (reference sequence). This CDR3 comprises 15 residues. Trimming pared 0 bases from V and 0 bases from J, leaving 10 bases between. The CDR3 loop reads CASSLGARSSYEQYF. The CDR3 bases are TGTGCCAGCAGCTTGGGGGCACGGAGCTCCTACGAGCAGTACTTC.

The count of this clone is one. This chain joins TRBV29-1 and TRBJ2-7; 9 bases agree with TRBD2. The CDR3 is made up of 14 amino acids. Losses at the gene ends were 6 bases for V and 3 bases for J; bases not matched to a gene: 9. CDR1 SQVTM and CDR2 ANQGSEA come from the germline V gene. CDR3 residues: CSVAGLANFYEQYF. As DNA, the CDR3 is TGCAGCGTCGCCGGACTAGCGAACTTCTACGAGCAGTACTTC.

The chain uses TRBV5-4 and TRBJ1-5; the match to TRBD1 covers 8 bases. The CDR3 sequence is 16 residues long. V dropped 1 base and J dropped 2; count of bases not matched to a gene: 5. CDR1 SGHNT and CDR2 YYREEE come from the germline V gene (reference sequence). The CDR3 loop is CASSLPRGLGNQPQHF. The DNA of the CDR3 is TGTGCCAGCAGCTTGCCCAGGGGGCTGGGCAATCAGCCCCAGCATTTT. Complete variable domain (other parts from reference TRBV5-4 and TRBJ1-5): ETGVTQSPTHLIKTRGQQVTLRCSSQSGHNTVSWYQQALGQGPQFIFQYYREEENGRGNFPPRFSGLQFPNYSSELNVNALELDDSALYLCASSLPRGLGNQPQHFGDGTRLSIL.

V usage is TRBV27 and J usage is TRBJ1-2; 9 nucleotides match TRBD1. Germline trimming cut 2 bases from V and 5 bases from J; bases unmatched to any gene: 9. This CDR3 is built from 16 residues. Germline CDR1 is MNHEY and CDR2 is SMNVEV (reference sequence). As DNA, the CDR3 is TGTGCCAGCAGTTTAAATCAGGGACAGGGACGTTATGGCTACACCTTC. Amino acid sequence: CASSLNQGQGRYGYTF.

This chain uses TRBV7-2 with TRBJ1-1, with TRBD1 as a possible D gene (6 bases). This CDR3 region has 14 residues. CDR1 and CDR2 (germline): SGHTA, FQGNSA. Trimming removed 5 bases from V and 0 bases from J, with 10 bases in between. CDR3 in amino acids: CASSIQGVNTEAFF. The CDR3 coding sequence is TGTGCCAGCAGCATACAGGGAGTGAACACTGAAGCTTTCTTT.

The chain employs TRBV5-1 and TRBJ1-1, with D hard to call. CDR1 is SGHRS, CDR2 YFSETQ, per germline. The length of the CDR3 is 13 residues. With 8 bases removed from V and 2 bases from J, the gap between germline ends came to 13 bases. The CDR3 nucleotides read TGCGCCAGTAGGACTTGGGCAAACACTGAAGCTTTCTTT. As protein: CASRTWANTEAFF. The variable domain in full, with the rest retrieved from reference TRBV5-1 and TRBJ1-1, is KAGVTQTPRYLIKTRGQQVTLSCSPISGHRSVSWYQQTPGQGLQFLFEYFSETQRNKGNFPGRFSGRQFSNSRSEMNVSTLELGDSALYLCASRTWANTEAFFGQGTRLTVV.

The genes are TRBV4-1 and TRBJ2-7; TRBD1 might be the D (6 bases). CDR1 is MGHRA and CDR2 is YSYEKL in the germline V gene. V dropped 1 base and J dropped 5 bases, with 27 bases sitting between them. The CDR3 has 19 amino acids. CDR3 amino acids: CASSQASPGHQFGVHEQYF. In DNA form, the CDR3 reads TGCGCCAGCAGCCAAGCATCGCCGGGACACCAATTTGGGGTCCACGAGCAGTACTTC.

This chain links TRBV27 with TRBJ2-7, with 7 bases that match TRBD2. Germline CDR1 and CDR2: MNHEY and SMNVEV (reference sequence). V lost 6 bases, J lost 2 bases, and 10 bases stayed unmatched. The CDR3 runs 15 residues. The CDR3 region is CASSPTASGPYEQYF. The CDR3 nucleotides read TGTGCCAGCAGCCCCACCGCTAGCGGACCCTACGAGCAGTACTTC.

The chain carries TRBV7-2 and TRBJ2-7; the match to TRBD2 covers 7 bases. Trimming cost V 5 bases and J 4 bases; bases outside gene matches: 11. This CDR3 comprises 15 residues. Germline CDR1 is SGHTA and CDR2 is FQGNSA. CDR3 amino acids: CASSPGFGEGYEQYF. Here the CDR3 DNA reads TGTGCCAGCAGCCCCGGGTTTGGGGAGGGGTACGAGCAGTACTTC.

The CDR3 coding sequence is TGTGCCAGCAGTCCTCGAGGGGCGGGAGACTTCTCCTACGAGCAGTACTTC. Its protein is CASSPRGAGDFSYEQYF. This chain joins TRBV2 and TRBJ2-7; 7 nucleotides agree with TRBD2. This CDR3 contains 17 residues. Germline CDR1 is SNHLY and CDR2 is FYNNEI. The junction had 13 bases not matched to a gene; V was cut back by 5 bases and J by 0 bases. Combining the CDR3 with reference TRBV2 and TRBJ2-7 gives the whole variable domain EPEVTQTPSHQVTQMGQEVILRCVPISNHLYFYWYRQILGQKVEFLVSFYNNEISEKSEIFDDQFSVERPDGSNFTLKIRSTKLEDSAMYFCASSPRGAGDFSYEQYFGPGTRLTVT.

The chain recombines TRBV29-1 with TRBJ2-7; D perhaps matches TRBD2 (6 bases). The length of the CDR3 is 12 residues. The V end was cut by 4 bases, the J end by 3 bases, with 10 bases between. The germline CDR1 and CDR2 sequences are SQVTM and ANQGSEA. The CDR3 bases are TGCAGCGTTGTCGGTAGCGGCTACGAGCAGTACTTC. Its protein is CSVVGSGYEQYF.

This rearrangement joins TRBV11-2 to TRBJ1-2, with D tentatively TRBD1 (5 bases). The CDR3 extends over 13 amino acids. The germline V gene has CDR1 SGHAT and CDR2 FQNNGV. V shed 0 bases and J shed 3 bases, with 5 bases lying between them. The CDR3 reads CASSLDRDYGYTF. Written as DNA, the CDR3 is TGTGCCAGCAGCTTAGACAGGGACTATGGCTACACCTTC. The complete variable domain, with remaining parts taken from reference TRBV11-2 and TRBJ1-2, reads EAGVAQSPRYKIIEKRQSVAFWCNPISGHATLYWYQQILGQGPKLLIQFQNNGVVDDSQLPKDRFSAERLKGVDSTLKIQPAKLEDSAVYLCASSLDRDYGYTFGSGTRLTVV.

J is TRBJ2-5 and V is TRBV15; 7 bases align to TRBD2. The V segment lost 0 bases and the J segment 5 bases; nucleotides outside the gene matches: 9. Germline V gives CDR1 LNHNV, CDR2 YYDKDF (reference sequence). The CDR3 is 16 residues long. The CDR3: CATSRDGGGRGETQYF. In DNA, the CDR3 is TGTGCCACCAGCAGAGATGGGGGAGGGCGCGGGGAGACCCAGTACTTC.

The CDR3: CASSLAFTGWEGEQYF. CDR3 coding DNA: TGCGCCAGCAGCTTGGCCTTTACCGGGTGGGAAGGAGAGCAGTACTTC. The chain combines TRBV5-1 with TRBJ2-7; D gene unclear. V was pared by 0 bases and J by 7 bases, with 20 bases between. Looked up from germline, CDR1 is SGHRS and CDR2 is YFSETQ. The CDR3 extends over 16 amino acids.

The chain uses TRBV28 and TRBJ1-2; D is ambiguous. Trimming pared 6 bases from V and 4 bases from J, leaving 21 bases between. This CDR3 has 16 amino acids. CDR1 is MDHEN and CDR2 is SYDVKM in the germline V gene. The CDR3 nucleotides are TGTGCCAGCAGCACAATAGTAGAAGGGTTGGTCTATGGCTACACCTTC. Amino acids: CASSTIVEGLVYGYTF.

CDR3 in amino acids: CASSVEVGAEQFF. The CDR3 DNA reads TGTGCCAGCAGCGTAGAGGTGGGGGCCGAGCAGTTCTTC. The rearrangement uses TRBV9 and TRBJ2-1; TRBD1 is a possible D gene (6 bases). The CDR3 sequence is 13 residues long. Looked up from germline, CDR1 is SGDLS and CDR2 is YYNGEE. Deletions cut 0 bases from V and 10 bases from J, with 11 bases between.

V and J are TRBV2 and TRBJ1-3; D gene unclear. Germline CDR1 is SNHLY and CDR2 is FYNNEI. V dropped 3 bases and J dropped 5 bases, with 5 bases sitting between them. The CDR3 totals 12 residues. This CDR3 is CASSDVRNTIYF. The DNA of the CDR3 is TGTGCCAGCAGTGACGTCCGAAACACCATATATTTT.

This sequence joins TRBV12-5 and TRBJ1-1, with TRBD1 matching 7 bases. In germline, CDR1 is LGHNT, CDR2 FRNRAP. The CDR3 extends over 17 amino acids. V shed 3 bases and J 3 bases; nucleotides not matched to a gene: 13. For the CDR3, the DNA is TGTGCTAGTGGTTTTCAATTAGACAGGGAAAGGGACACTGAAGCTTTCTTT. It is translated as CASGFQLDRERDTEAFF.

This clone came up once. This chain links TRBV2 with TRBJ1-2; D remains unclear. Trimming pared 2 bases from V and 5 bases from J, leaving 12 bases between. CDR1 and CDR2 (germline): SNHLY, FYNNEI. There are 14 residues in the CDR3. The CDR3 bases are TGTGCCAGCAGTGAACCCGACGGACGTTATGGCTACACCTTC. This sequence encodes CASSEPDGRYGYTF.

The V call is TRBV7-2, the J call TRBJ2-1, with a possible D match to TRBD2 (5 bases). This CDR3 has 15 amino acids. Germline V gene lookup returns CDR1 SGHTA and CDR2 FQGNSA. Trimming pared 4 bases from V and 2 bases from J, leaving 12 bases between. The DNA of the CDR3 is TGTGCCAGCAGCTCCTTCGCGGGTCCCTACAATGAGCAGTTCTTC. As protein: CASSSFAGPYNEQFF.

J is TRBJ2-7 and V is TRBV5-1; 8 bases align to TRBD1. Germline CDR1 is SGHRS and CDR2 is YFSETQ. The CDR3 has 13 amino acids. V shed 3 bases, J shed 3 bases, and the junction held 2 bases outside the gene matches. This chain's CDR3 is CASSYGQGYEQYF. The CDR3 DNA follows: TGCGCCAGCAGCTACGGACAGGGCTACGAGCAGTACTTC.

This clone appeared once. The chain uses TRBV2 and TRBJ1-2; the D is unclear. Trimming took off 4 bases at V and 7 bases at J, with 13 bases between the two ends. Per the germline V gene, CDR1 is SNHLY and CDR2 is FYNNEI. The CDR3 is made up of 13 amino acids. The CDR3 spells CASSARNLAGYTF. CDR3 nucleotide sequence: TGTGCCAGCAGTGCAAGGAACCTGGCTGGCTACACCTTC.

Points on this clone: The CDR3 carries no conserved terminal phenylalanine or tryptophan, so it likely arises from a read error. The limits of the CDR3 on the DNA are not certain, so only TCRdb's listed CDR3 is given. This rearrangement joins TRBV27 to TRBJ2-6; the table's D call, TRBD2, has no DNA check behind it. CDR1 MNHEY and CDR2 SMNVEV come from the germline V gene (reference sequence). The CDR3 totals 14 residues, both ends included. The CDR3 loop is CASSFPRGLAGGFC.